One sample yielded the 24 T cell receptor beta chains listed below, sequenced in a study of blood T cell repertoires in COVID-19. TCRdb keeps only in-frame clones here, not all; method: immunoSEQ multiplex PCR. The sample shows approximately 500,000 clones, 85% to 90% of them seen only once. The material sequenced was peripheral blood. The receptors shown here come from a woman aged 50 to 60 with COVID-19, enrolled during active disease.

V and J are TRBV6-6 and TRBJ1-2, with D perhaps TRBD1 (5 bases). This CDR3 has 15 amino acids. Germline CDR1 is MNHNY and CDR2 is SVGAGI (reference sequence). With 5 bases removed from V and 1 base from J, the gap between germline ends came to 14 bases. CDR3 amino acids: CASSGDRAHNYGYTF. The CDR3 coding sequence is TGTGCCAGCAGTGGAGACAGAGCCCATAACTATGGCTACACCTTC.

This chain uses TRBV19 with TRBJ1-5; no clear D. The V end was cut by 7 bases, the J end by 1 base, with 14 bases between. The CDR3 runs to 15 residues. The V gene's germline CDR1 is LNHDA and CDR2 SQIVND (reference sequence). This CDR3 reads CASTVTGESNQPQHF. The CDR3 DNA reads TGTGCCAGTACCGTGACCGGGGAGAGCAATCAGCCCCAGCATTTT. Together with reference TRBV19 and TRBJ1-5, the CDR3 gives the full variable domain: DGGITQSPKYLFRKEGQNVTLSCEQNLNHDAMYWYRQDPGQGLRLIYYSQIVNDFQKGDIAEGYSVSREKKESFPLTVTSAQKNPTAFYLCASTVTGESNQPQHFGDGTRLSIL.

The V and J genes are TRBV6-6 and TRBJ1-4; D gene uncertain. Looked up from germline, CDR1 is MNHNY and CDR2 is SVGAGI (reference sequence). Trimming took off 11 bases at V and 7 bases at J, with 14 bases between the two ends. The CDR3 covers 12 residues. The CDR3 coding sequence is TGTGCCTACGGGAGGTTAAGTGAAAAACTGTTTTTT. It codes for CAYGRLSEKLFF.

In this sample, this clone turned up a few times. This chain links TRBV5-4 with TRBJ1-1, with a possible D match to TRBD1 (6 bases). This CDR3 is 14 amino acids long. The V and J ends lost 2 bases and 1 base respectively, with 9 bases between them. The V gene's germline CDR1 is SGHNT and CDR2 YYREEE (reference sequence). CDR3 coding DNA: TGTGCCAGCAGCTTCGGCAGGGGGAACACTGAAGCTTTCTTT. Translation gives CASSFGRGNTEAFF.

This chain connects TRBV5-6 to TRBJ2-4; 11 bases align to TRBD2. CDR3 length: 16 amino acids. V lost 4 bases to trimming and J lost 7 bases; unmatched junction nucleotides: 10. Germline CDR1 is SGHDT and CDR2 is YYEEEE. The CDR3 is CASSPSVAGGPNIQYF. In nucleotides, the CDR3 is TGTGCCAGCAGCCCTAGTGTAGCGGGGGGGCCCAACATTCAGTACTTC.

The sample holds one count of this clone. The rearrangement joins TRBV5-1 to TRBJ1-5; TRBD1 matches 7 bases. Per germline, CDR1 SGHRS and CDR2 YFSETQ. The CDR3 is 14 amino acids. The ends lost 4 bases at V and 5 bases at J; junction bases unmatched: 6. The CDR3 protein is CASSLSDRHQPQHF. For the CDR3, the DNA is TGCGCCAGCAGCCTGTCGGACAGGCATCAGCCCCAGCATTTT.

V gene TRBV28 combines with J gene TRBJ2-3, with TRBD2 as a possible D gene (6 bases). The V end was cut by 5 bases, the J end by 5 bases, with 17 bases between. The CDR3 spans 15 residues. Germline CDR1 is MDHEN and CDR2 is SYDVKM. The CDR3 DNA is TGTGCCAGCAGTCCTTCGGGGGTTCCGGGAGATACGCAGTATTTT. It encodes CASSPSGVPGDTQYF.

CDR3 residues: CASSARLAGGSTDTQYF. In nucleotides, the CDR3 is TGTGCCAGCAGCGCCCGACTAGCGGGGGGAAGCACAGATACGCAGTATTTT. The chain couples TRBV4-2 to TRBJ2-3; TRBD2 agrees at 13 bases. The CDR3 is 17 residues long. V lost 5 bases to trimming and J lost 0 bases; unmatched junction nucleotides: 5. CDR1 is LGHNA and CDR2 is YNFKEQ in the germline V gene.

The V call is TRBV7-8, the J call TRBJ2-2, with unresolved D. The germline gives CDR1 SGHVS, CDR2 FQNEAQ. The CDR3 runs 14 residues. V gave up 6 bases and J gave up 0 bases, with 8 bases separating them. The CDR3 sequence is CASSTETNTGELFF. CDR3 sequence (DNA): TGTGCCAGCAGTACTGAGACGAACACCGGGGAGCTGTTTTTT.

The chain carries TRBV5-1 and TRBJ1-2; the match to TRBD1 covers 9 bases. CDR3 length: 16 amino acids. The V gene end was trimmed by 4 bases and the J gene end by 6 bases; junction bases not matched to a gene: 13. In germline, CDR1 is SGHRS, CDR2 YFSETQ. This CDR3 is CASSGGQGVVRNGYTF. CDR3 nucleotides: TGCGCCAGCAGCGGGGGACAGGGAGTAGTGCGAAATGGCTACACCTTC.

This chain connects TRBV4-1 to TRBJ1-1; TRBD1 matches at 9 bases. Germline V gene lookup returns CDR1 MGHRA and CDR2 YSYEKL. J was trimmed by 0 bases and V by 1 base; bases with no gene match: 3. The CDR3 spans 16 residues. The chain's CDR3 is CASSQGTGELNTEAFF. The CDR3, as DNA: TGCGCCAGCAGCCAAGGGACAGGGGAATTGAACACTGAAGCTTTCTTT.

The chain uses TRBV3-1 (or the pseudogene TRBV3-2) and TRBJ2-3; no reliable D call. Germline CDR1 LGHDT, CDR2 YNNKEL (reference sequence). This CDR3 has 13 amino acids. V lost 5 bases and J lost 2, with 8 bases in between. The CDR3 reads CASSSVATDTQYF. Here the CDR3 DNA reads TGTGCCAGCAGCTCCGTAGCCACAGATACGCAGTATTTT.

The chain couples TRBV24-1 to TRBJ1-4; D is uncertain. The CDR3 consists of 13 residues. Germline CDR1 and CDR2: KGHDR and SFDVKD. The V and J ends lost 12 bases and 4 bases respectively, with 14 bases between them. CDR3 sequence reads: CASTTMVNEKLFF. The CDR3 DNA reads TGTGCCTCTACAACTATGGTTAATGAAAAACTGTTTTTT.

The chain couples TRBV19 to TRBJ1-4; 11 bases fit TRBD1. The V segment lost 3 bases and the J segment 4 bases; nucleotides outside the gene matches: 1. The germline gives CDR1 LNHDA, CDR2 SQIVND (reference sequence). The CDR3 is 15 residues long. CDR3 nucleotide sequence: TGTGCCAGTAGTATGGGACAGGGGGGTAATGAAAAACTGTTTTTT. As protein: CASSMGQGGNEKLFF.

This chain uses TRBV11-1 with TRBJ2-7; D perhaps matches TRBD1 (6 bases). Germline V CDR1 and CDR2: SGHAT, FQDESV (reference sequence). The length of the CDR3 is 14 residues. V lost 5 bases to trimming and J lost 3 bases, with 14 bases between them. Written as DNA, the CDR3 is TGTGCCAGCAGCCCAGACAGGCTCGTCTACGAGCAGTACTTC. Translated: CASSPDRLVYEQYF.

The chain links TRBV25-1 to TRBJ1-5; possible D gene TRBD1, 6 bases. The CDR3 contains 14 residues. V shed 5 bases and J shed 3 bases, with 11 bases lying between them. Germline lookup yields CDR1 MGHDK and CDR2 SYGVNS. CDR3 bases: TGTGCCAGCAGTCCGACAGGTTCCAATCAGCCCCAGCATTTT. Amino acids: CASSPTGSNQPQHF.

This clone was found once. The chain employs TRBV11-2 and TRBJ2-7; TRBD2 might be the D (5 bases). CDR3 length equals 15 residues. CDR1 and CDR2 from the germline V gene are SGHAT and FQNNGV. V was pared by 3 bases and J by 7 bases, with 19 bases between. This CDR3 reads CASSFGRVEGWEQYF. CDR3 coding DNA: TGTGCCAGCAGCTTTGGACGGGTCGAGGGTTGGGAGCAGTACTTC.

The chain's CDR3 is CASSPGRDSYGYTF. The DNA of the CDR3 is TGCGCCAGCAGCCCTGGGCGGGACAGCTATGGCTACACCTTC. The V gene is TRBV5-1, the J gene TRBJ1-2; 7 positions match TRBD1. V was clipped by 4 bases and J by 4 bases; unmatched bases: 7. Germline CDR1 and CDR2: SGHRS and YFSETQ. The CDR3 consists of 14 residues.

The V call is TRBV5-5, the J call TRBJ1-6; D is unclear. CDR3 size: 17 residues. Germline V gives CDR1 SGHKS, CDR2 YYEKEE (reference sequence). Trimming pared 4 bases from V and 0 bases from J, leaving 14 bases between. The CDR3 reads CASSPRGLSSYNSPLHF. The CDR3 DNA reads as TGTGCCAGCAGCCCGCGAGGCCTGAGCTCCTATAATTCACCCCTCCACTTT. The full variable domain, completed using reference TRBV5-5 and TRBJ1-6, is DAGVTQSPTHLIKTRGQQVTLRCSPISGHKSVSWYQQVLGQGPQFIFQYYEKEERGRGNFPDRFSARQFPNYSSELNVNALLLGDSALYLCASSPRGLSSYNSPLHFGNGTRLTVT.

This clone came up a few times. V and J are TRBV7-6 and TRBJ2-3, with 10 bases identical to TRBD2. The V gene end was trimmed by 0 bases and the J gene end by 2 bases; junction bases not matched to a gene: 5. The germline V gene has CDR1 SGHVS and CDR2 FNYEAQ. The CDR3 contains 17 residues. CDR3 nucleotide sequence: TGTGCCAGCAGCTTAGCTTTAGCGGGGGGCCTCACAGATACGCAGTATTTT. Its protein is CASSLALAGGLTDTQYF. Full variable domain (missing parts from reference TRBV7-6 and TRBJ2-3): GAGVSQSPRYKVTKRGQDVALRCDPISGHVSLYWYRQALGQGPEFLTYFNYEAQQDKSGLPNDRFSAERPEGSISTLTIQRTEQRDSAMYRCASSLALAGGLTDTQYFGPGTRLTVL.

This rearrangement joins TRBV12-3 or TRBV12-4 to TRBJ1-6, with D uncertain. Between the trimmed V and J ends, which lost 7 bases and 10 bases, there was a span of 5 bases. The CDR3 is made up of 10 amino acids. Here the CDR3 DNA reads TGTGCCAGCACAACATCACCCCTCCACTTT. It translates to CASTTSPLHF.

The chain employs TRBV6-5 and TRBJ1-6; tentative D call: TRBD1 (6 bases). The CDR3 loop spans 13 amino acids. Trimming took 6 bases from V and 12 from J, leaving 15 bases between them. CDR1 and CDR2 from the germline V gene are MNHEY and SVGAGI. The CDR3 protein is CASSRGQSEPLHF. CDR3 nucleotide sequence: TGTGCCAGCAGCCGCGGACAGTCGGAACCCCTCCACTTT.

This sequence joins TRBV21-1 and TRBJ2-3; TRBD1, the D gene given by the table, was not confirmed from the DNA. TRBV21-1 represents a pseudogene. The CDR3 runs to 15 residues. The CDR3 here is CASSNCDSSTDTQYF. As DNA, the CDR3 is TGTGCCAGCAGCAACTGTGACAGTAGCACAGATACGCAGTATTTT.

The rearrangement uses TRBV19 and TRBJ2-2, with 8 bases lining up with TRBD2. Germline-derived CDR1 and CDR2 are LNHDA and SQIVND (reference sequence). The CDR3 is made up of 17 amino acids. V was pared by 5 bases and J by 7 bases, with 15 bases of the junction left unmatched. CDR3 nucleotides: TGTGCCAGTAGTCCCGGGGGGGGCAGGAAAGTTCACGGGGAGCTGTTTTTT. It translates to CASSPGGGRKVHGELFF.